This paragraph covers one T cell receptor (beta chain) sequence. The sample comes from a study of PD-L1 blockade in urothelial cancer. About the study: Earlier, patients had received 0 to 3 chemotherapy regimens. Analyses used blood from 3 weeks (second dose) and 6 weeks after treatment start. T cells numbered a median of approximately 150,000 in the blood samples.

Assay used: immunoSEQ multiplex PCR; TCRdb lists only in-frame clones, some missing. The table has roughly 29,000 clones, 80% to 85% seen once. Described time point: peripheral blood 6 weeks after treatment start. V lost 6 bases, J lost 2 bases, and 17 bases lay in between. CDR1 is LNHDA and CDR2 is SQIVND in the germline V gene (reference sequence). The CDR3 is made up of 15 amino acids. The sample in question was PBMCs, obtained around atezolizumab (anti-PD-L1) treatment. This chain connects TRBV19 to TRBJ2-7, with a tentative D call TRBD1 (6 bases). The origin of this receptor is a man in his 70s with urothelial cancer. In DNA, the CDR3 is TGTGCCAGTAGGTCCGCCGGGACAAAAACCTACGAGCAGTACTTC. This codes for CASRSAGTKTYEQYF.